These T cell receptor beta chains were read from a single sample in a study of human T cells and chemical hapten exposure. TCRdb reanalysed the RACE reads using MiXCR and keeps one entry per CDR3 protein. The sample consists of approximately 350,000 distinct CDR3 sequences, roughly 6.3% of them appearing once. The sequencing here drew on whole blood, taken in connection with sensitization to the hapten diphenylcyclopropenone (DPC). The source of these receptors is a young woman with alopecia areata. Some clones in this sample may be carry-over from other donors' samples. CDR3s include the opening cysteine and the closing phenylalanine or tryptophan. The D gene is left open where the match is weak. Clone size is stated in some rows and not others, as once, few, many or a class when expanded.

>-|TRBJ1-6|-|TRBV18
CASSPTRGNSPLHF
TGTGCCAGCTCACCCACCCGGGGGAATTCACCCCTCCACTTT
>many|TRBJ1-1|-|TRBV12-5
CASGLVPPSEAFF
TGTGCTAGTGGTTTGGTACCTCCGTCTGAAGCTTTCTTT
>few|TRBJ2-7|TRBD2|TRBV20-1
CSARESGGVNEQYF
TGCAGTGCTAGAGAGAGCGGGGGGGTCAACGAGCAGTACTTC
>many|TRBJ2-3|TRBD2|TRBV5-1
CASSLTLTSVDTQYF
TGCGCCAGCAGCCTCACCCTGACTAGCGTGGATACGCAGTATTTT
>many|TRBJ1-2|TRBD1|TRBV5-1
CASSPDRVNYGYTF
TGCGCCAGCAGCCCTGACAGGGTCAACTATGGCTACACCTTC
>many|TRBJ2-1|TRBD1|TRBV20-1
CSAPGTGDLYEQFF
TGCAGTGCCCCCGGGACAGGGGATTTGTATGAGCAGTTCTTC
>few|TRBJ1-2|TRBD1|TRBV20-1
CSARRDRGDYGYTF
TGCAGTGCTAGACGGGACAGGGGGGACTATGGCTACACCTTC
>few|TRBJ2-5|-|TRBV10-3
CAISDISETQYF
TGTGCCATCAGTGATATCTCGGAGACCCAGTACTTC
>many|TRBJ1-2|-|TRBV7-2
CASSLRLGGDYGYTF
TGTGCCAGCAGCTTAAGACTTGGGGGAGACTATGGCTACACCTTC
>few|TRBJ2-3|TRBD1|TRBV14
CASSGQATSTDTQYF
TGTGCCAGCAGCGGACAGGCTACTAGCACAGATACGCAGTATTTT
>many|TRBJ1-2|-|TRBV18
CASSPGLLSNYGYTF
TGTGCCAGCTCACCGGGACTGCTGAGTAACTATGGCTACACCTTC
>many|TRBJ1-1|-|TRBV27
CASSLSSGDTEAFF
TGTGCCAGCAGTTTATCTTCGGGGGACACTGAAGCTTTCTTT
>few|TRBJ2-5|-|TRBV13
CASSAGTVSETQYF
TGTGCCAGCAGCGCGGGGACTGTTTCAGAGACCCAGTACTTC
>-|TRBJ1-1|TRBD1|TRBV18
CASSPDHPGGAEAFF
TGTGCCAGCTCACCCGACCATCCAGGGGGGGCTGAAGCTTTCTTT
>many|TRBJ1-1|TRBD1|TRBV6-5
CASSRQGVWNTEAFF
TGTGCCAGCAGTAGACAGGGTGTGTGGAACACTGAAGCTTTCTTT
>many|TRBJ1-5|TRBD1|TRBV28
CASKRTGEGNQPQHF
TGTGCCAGCAAACGGACAGGGGAAGGCAATCAGCCCCAGCATTTT